This paragraph reports one T cell receptor beta chain. This specimen belongs to a study of T cell responses to AZD1222 COVID-19 vaccine. Deletions cut 5 bases from V and 0 bases from J, with 11 bases between. The CDR3 runs to 15 residues. CDR1 and CDR2 from the germline V gene are MNHNS and SASEGT. Measured with immunoSEQ multiplex PCR; TCRdb has only the in-frame clones, and not every one. The profile shows about 90,000 clones, around 88% of them singletons. The source was peripheral blood, collected on day 0 of MenACWY control vaccination. The TCR sequence derives from an adult in good health. V gene TRBV6-1 combines with J gene TRBJ1-3, with D possibly matching TRBD1 (5 bases). Here the CDR3 reads CASSPQGLSGNTIYF. The CDR3 DNA reads as TGTGCCAGCAGTCCCCAGGGTCTCTCTGGAAACACCATATATTTT.